Sequencing of this T cell receptor (beta chain) was carried out in a study of shared clonotypes between healthy human individuals. Free of recent acute infections or vaccinations, the donors were healthy HIV-negative adults. Nashville, Tennessee was home to all donors, who were Caucasian adults. The assay was carried out at the deep level. Original processing notes: As immunoSEQ supplied junction-only sequences (without quality scores), filtering differed. Only in-frame clones appear in the TCRdb table, and some are missing; sequencing was by immunoSEQ multiplex PCR. V, J and clone size derive from that table, while D and trimming were established from the DNA sequence. This table holds 530,000 or so clones, 60% to 80% found once. This clone was seen a handful of times. The V gene's germline CDR1 is MNHEY and CDR2 SMNVEV (reference sequence). The CDR3 totals 13 residues. Trimming stripped 2 bases from V and 1 base from J, with 5 bases between.

This chain joins TRBV27 and TRBJ1-1; D is undetermined. Sequencing input: PBMCs. The clonotype originates from a woman aged 40 to 49 in good health. Some clones in this sample may be carry-over from other donors' samples. CDR3 nucleotide sequence: TGTGCCAGCAGTTTAGGGGAGAACACTGAAGCTTTCTTT. Translated, it gives CASSLGENTEAFF.